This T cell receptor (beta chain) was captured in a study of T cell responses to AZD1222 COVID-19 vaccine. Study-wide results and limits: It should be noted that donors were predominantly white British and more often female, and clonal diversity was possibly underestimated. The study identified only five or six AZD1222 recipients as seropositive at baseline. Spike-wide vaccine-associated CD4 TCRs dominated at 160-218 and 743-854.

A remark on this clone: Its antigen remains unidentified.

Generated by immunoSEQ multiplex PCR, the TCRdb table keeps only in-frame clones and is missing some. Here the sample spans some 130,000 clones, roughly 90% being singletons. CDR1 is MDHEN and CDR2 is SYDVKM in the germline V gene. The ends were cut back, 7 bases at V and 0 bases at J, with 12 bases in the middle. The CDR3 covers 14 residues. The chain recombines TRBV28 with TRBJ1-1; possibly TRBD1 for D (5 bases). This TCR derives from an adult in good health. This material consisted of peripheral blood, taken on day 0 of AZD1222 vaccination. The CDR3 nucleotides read TGTGCCAGCAAGACAGCATACATGAACACTGAAGCTTTCTTT. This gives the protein CASKTAYMNTEAFF.